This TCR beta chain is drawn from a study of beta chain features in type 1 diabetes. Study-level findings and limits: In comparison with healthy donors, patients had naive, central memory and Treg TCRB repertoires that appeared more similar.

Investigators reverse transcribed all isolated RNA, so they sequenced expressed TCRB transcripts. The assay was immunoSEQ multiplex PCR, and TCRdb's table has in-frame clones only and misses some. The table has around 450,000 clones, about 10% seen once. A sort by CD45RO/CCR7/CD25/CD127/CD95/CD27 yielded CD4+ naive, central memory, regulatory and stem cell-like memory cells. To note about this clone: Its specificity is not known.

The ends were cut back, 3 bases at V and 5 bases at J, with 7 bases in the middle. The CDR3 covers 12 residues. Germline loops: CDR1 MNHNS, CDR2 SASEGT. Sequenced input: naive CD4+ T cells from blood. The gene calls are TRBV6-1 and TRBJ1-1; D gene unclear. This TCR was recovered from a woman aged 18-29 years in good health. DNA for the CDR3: TGTGCCAGCAGTGAGTGGAGTACTGAAGCTTTCTTT. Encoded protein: CASSEWSTEAFF.